This T cell receptor (beta chain) emerged from a study of siplizumab effects on memory and regulatory T cells. Profiled with immunoSEQ multiplex PCR; TCRdb holds only in-frame clones, not every one. The sample lists tens of thousands of clones, 80% to 90% seen once, with under 2% in the top ten. This CDR3 comprises 16 residues. The germline gives CDR1 MNHNS, CDR2 SASEGT. This chain connects TRBV6-1 to TRBJ2-5, with 8 bases aligning to TRBD2. The DNA matches TRBJ2-7 better at its end, which makes the J call doubtful. The sequenced sample was Tregs sorted from blood. This receptor was taken from a human donor in good health. The CDR3 spells CASSEALSGGSNEQYF. CDR3 nucleotides: TGTGCCAGCAGTGAAGCATTATCGGGGGGGAGTAACGAGCAGTACTTC.